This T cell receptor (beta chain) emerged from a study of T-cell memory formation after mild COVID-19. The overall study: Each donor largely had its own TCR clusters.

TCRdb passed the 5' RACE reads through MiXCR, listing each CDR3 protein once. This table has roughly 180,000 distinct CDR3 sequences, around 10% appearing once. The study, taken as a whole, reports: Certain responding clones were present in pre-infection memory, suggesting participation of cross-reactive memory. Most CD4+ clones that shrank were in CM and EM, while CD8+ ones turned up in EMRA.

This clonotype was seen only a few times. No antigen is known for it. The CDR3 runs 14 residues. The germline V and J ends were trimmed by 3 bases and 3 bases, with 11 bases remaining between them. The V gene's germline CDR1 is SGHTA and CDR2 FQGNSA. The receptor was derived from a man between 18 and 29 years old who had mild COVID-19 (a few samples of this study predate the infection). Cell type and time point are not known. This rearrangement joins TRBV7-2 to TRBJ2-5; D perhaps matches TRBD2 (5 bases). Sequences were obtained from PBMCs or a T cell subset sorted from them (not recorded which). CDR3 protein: CASSFPPGEETQYF. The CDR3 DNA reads TGTGCCAGCAGCTTCCCTCCCGGGGAAGAGACCCAGTACTTC.